The present T cell receptor (beta chain) was sequenced within a study of identical twins. Whole-study findings and limits: The study drew conclusions from cross-sectional statistical analysis, not from following the same donors. Possibly, invariant MAIT and iNKT cells partly confounded zero-insertion analyses.

The table lists this clonotype with a count of one. Its specificity is not known. Unique molecular identifiers were in the cDNA, with template-switch universal primer binding. Each CDR3 protein is one row after TCRdb ran MiXCR on the 5' RACE reads. The table has about 460,000 distinct CDR3 sequences, 13% to 15% seen once. In addition, the sample was reused for a study of yellow fever vaccine responses in identical twins. That publication notes: As reported, the vaccine T cell response of twins seemed partly convergent and partly personalized.

Sequencing was done on a sample of CD4+ T cells sorted from blood. The sequence came from a woman aged 18-30 years in good health.

As DNA, the CDR3 is TGCAGTGCTAGAGAGACGTGGGCGGGGCAACACACAGATACGCAGTATTTT. It yields the protein CSARETWAGQHTDTQYF. The rearrangement joins TRBV20-1 to TRBJ2-3; weak D call: TRBD2 (6 bases). The CDR3 spans 17 residues. Germline lookup yields CDR1 DFQATT and CDR2 SNEGSKA (reference sequence). The V end was cut by 0 bases, the J end by 2 bases, with 18 bases between.